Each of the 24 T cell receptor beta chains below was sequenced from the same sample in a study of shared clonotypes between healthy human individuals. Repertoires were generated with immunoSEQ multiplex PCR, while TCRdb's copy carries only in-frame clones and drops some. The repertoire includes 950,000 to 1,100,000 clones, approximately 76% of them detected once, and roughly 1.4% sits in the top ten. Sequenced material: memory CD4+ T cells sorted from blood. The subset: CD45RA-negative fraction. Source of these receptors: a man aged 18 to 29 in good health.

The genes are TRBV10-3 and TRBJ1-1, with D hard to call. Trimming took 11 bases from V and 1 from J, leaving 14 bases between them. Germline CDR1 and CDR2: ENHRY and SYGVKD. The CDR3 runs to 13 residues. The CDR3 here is CALGVGPNTEAFF. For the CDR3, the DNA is TGTGCCCTTGGGGTGGGCCCGAACACTGAAGCTTTCTTT.

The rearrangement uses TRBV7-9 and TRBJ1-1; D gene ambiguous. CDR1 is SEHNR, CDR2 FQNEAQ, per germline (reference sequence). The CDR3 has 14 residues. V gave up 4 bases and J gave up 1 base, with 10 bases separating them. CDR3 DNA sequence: TGTGCCAGCAGCTGGAGGAACCCGAACACTGAAGCTTTCTTT. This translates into CASSWRNPNTEAFF.

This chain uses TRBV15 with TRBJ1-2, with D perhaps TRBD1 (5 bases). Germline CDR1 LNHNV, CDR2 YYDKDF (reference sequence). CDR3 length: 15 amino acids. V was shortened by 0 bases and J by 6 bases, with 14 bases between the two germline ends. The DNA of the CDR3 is TGTGCCACCAGCAGAGACTCCGGGACGTCCCATGGCTACACCTTC. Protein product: CATSRDSGTSHGYTF.

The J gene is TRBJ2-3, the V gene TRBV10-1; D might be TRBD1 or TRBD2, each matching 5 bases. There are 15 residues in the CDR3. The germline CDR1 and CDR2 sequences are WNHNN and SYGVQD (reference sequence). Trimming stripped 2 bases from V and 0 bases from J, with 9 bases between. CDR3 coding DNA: TGCGCCAGCAGTGAGGGGGACCTAAGCACAGATACGCAGTATTTT. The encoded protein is CASSEGDLSTDTQYF.

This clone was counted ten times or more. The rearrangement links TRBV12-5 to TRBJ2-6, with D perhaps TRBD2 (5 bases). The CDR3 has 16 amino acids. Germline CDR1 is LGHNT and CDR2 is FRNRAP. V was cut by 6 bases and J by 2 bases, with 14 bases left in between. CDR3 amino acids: CASGPAPGAGANVLTF. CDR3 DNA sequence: TGTGCTAGTGGCCCCGCTCCCGGGGCTGGGGCCAACGTCCTGACTTTC.

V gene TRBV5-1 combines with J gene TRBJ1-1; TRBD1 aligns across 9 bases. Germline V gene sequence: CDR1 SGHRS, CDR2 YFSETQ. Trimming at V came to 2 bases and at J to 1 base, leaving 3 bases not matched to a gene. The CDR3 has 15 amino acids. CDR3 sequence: CASSFRQGENTEAFF. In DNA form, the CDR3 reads TGCGCCAGCAGCTTCAGACAGGGGGAGAACACTGAAGCTTTCTTT.

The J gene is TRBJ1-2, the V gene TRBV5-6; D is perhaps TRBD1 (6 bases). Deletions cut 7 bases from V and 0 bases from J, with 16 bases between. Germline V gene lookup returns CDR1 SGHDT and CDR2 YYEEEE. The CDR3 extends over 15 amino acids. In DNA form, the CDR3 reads TGTGCCAGCCAAGGACAGTTAACAGCTAACTATGGCTACACCTTC. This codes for CASQGQLTANYGYTF.

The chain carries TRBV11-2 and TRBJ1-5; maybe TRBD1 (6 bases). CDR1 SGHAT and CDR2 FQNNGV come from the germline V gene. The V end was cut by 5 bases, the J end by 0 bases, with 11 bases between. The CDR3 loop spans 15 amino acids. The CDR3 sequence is CASSGQGNSNQPQHF. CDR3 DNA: TGTGCCAGCAGCGGTCAGGGGAATAGCAATCAGCCCCAGCATTTT. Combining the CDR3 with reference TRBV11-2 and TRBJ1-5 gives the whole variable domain EAGVAQSPRYKIIEKRQSVAFWCNPISGHATLYWYQQILGQGPKLLIQFQNNGVVDDSQLPKDRFSAERLKGVDSTLKIQPAKLEDSAVYLCASSGQGNSNQPQHFGDGTRLSIL.

CDR3: CASSSPLAGEETQYF. CDR3 nucleotides: TGTGCCAGCAGCTCTCCACTAGCGGGAGAAGAGACCCAGTACTTC. This sequence joins TRBV7-2 and TRBJ2-5, with 11 bases identical to TRBD2. CDR1 is SGHTA and CDR2 is FQGNSA in the germline V gene. The CDR3 has 15 residues. V gave up 4 bases and J gave up 3 bases; unmatched junction bases: 4. Looking up the rest from reference TRBV7-2 and TRBJ2-5 gives the full variable domain: GAGVSQSPSNKVTEKGKDVELRCDPISGHTALYWYRQSLGQGLEFLIYFQGNSAPDKSGLPSDRFSAERTGGSVSTLTIQRTQQEDSAVYLCASSSPLAGEETQYFGPGTRLLVL.

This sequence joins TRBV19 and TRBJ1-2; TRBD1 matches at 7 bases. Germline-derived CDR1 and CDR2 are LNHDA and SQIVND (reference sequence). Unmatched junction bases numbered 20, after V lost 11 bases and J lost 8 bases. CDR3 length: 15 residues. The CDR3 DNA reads TGTGCCGTGCGAGACAGGGAATTCGGAGGAGGCGGCTACACCTTC. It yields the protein CAVRDREFGGGGYTF.

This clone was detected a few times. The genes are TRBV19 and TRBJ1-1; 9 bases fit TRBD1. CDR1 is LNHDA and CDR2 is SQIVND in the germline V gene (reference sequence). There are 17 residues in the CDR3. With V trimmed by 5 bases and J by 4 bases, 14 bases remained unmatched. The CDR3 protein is CASSSGTGRSVLTEAFF. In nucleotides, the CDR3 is TGTGCCAGTAGTTCCGGGACAGGGAGGAGTGTACTCACTGAAGCTTTCTTT.

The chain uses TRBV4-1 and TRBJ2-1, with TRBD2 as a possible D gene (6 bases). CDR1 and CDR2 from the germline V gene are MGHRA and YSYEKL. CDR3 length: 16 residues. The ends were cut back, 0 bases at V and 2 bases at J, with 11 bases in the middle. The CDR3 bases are TGCGCCAGCAGCCAAGAGAGGCTAGCGCCCTACAATGAGCAGTTCTTC. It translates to CASSQERLAPYNEQFF.

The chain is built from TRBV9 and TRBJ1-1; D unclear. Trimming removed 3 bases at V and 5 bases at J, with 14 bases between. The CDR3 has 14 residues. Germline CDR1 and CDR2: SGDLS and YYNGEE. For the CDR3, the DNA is TGTGCCAGCAGCGCAGACAATATGGGGACTGAAGCTTTCTTT. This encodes CASSADNMGTEAFF. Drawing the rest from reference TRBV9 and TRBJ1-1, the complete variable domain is DSGVTQTPKHLITATGQRVTLRCSPRSGDLSVYWYQQSLDQGLQFLIQYYNGEERAKGNILERFSAQQFPDLHSELNLSSLELGDSALYFCASSADNMGTEAFFGQGTRLTVV.

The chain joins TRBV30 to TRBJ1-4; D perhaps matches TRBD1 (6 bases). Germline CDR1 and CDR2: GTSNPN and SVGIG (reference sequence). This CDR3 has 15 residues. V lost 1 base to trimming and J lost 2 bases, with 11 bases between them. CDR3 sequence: CAWSGGGTTNEKLFF. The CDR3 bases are TGTGCCTGGAGTGGAGGGGGAACGACTAATGAAAAACTGTTTTTT.

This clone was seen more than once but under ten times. This CDR3 reads CASSIGTPEGIYGYTF. The DNA of the CDR3 is TGTGCCAGTAGTATCGGGACACCCGAGGGCATCTATGGCTACACCTTC. The V and J genes are TRBV19 and TRBJ1-2, with TRBD1 as a possible D gene (6 bases). Germline V lookup: CDR1 LNHDA, CDR2 SQIVND (reference sequence). The V end was cut by 3 bases, the J end by 4 bases, with 18 bases between. CDR3 size: 16 residues.

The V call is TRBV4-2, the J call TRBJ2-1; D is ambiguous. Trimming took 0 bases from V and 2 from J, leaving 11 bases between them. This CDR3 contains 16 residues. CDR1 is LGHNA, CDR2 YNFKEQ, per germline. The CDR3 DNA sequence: TGTGCCAGCAGCCAAGATTTACTGGGGACCTACAATGAGCAGTTCTTC. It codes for CASSQDLLGTYNEQFF.

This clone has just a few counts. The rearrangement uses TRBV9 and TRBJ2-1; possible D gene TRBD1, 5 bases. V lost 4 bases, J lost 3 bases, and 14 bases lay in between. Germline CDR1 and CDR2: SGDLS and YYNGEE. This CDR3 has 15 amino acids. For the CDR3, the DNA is TGTGCCAGCAGCCCACGGTGGGGCAACTACAATGAGCAGTTCTTC. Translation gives CASSPRWGNYNEQFF.

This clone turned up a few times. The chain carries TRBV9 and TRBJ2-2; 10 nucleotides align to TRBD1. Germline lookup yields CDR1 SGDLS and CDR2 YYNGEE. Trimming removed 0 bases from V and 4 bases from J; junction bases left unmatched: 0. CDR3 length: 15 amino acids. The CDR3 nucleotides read TGTGCCAGCAGCGTAGGACAGGGGGCCACCGGGGAGCTGTTTTTT. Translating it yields CASSVGQGATGELFF.

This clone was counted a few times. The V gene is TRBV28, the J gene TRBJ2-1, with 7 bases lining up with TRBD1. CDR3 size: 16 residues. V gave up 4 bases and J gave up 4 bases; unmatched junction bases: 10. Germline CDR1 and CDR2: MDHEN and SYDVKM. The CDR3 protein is CASSSTKQGEYNEQFF. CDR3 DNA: TGTGCCAGCAGTTCGACTAAGCAGGGGGAATACAATGAGCAGTTCTTC.

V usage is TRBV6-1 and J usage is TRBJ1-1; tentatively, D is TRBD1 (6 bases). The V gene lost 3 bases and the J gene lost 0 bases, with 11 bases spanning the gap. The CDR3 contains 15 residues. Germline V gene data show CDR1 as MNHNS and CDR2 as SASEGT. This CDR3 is CASSDYRVMNTEAFF. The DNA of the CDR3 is TGTGCCAGCAGTGATTACAGGGTCATGAACACTGAAGCTTTCTTT.

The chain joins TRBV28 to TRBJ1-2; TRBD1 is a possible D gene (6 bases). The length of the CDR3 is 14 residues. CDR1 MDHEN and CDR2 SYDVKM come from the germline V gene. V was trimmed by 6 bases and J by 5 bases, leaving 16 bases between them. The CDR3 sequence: CASRDRTARYGYTF. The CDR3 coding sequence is TGTGCCAGCAGAGATAGGACAGCCAGGTATGGCTACACCTTC.

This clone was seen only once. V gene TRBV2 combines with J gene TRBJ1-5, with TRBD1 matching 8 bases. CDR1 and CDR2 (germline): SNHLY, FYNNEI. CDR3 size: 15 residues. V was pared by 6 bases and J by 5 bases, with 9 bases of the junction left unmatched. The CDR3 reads CASREDRVWDQPQHF. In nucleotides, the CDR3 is TGTGCCAGCAGGGAGGACAGGGTTTGGGATCAGCCCCAGCATTTT.

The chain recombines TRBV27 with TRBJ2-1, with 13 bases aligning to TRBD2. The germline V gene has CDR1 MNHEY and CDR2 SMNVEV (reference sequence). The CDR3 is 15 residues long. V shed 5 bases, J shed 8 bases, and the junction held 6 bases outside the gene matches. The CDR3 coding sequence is TGTGCCAGCAGTCTCGGACTAGCGGGGGTCCATGAGCAGTTCTTC. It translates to CASSLGLAGVHEQFF.

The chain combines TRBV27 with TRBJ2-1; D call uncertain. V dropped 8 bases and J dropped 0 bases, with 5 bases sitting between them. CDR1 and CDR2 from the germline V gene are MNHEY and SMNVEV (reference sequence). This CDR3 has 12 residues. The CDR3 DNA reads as TGTGCCAGCGCCAGCTCCTACAATGAGCAGTTCTTC. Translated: CASASSYNEQFF.